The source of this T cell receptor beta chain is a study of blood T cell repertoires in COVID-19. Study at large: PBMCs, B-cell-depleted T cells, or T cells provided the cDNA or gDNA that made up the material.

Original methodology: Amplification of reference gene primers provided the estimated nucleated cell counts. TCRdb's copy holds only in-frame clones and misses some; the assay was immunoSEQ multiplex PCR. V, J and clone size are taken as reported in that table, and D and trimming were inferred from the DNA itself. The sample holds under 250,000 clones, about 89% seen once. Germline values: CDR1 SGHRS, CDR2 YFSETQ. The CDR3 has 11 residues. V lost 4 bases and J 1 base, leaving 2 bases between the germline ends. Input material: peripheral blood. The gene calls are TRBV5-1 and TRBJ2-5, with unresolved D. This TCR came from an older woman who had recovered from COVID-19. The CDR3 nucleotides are TGCGCCAGCAGCCTCCAAGAGACCCAGTACTTC. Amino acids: CASSLQETQYF.